Listed here are 21 T cell receptor beta chains from one sample, sequenced in a study of cytomegalovirus exposure and HLA in healthy donors. PCR was performed using 60 Vbeta and 13 Jbeta primers. Data came from immunoSEQ multiplex PCR; TCRdb stores just in-frame clones and leaves some out. The sample holds under 200,000 clones, around 80% seen once. The sequenced sample consisted of PBMCs. These receptors all come from a male donor in good health and CMV-seropositive.

The chain employs TRBV6-5 and TRBJ1-2, with D tentatively TRBD1 (6 bases). This CDR3 is 14 amino acids long. The V gene lost 6 bases and the J gene lost 8 bases, with 19 bases spanning the gap. From germline, CDR1 is MNHEY and CDR2 SVGAGI. CDR3 residues: CASSRNTGLSGYTF. The CDR3 DNA reads TGTGCCAGCAGCCGCAATACAGGGTTGTCGGGCTACACCTTC.

The chain recombines TRBV7-9 with TRBJ1-2; 7 bases agree with TRBD1. With 1 base clipped from V and 8 bases from J, the junction kept 7 bases outside the gene matches. From germline, CDR1 is SEHNR and CDR2 FQNEAQ (reference sequence). This CDR3 has 14 residues. CDR3 region: CASSLGQGERGYTF. CDR3 nucleotides: TGTGCCAGCAGCTTAGGACAGGGAGAGAGGGGCTACACCTTC.

This clone showed up just once. The rearrangement uses TRBV9 and TRBJ2-5; tentatively, D is TRBD2 (6 bases). CDR1 and CDR2 (germline): SGDLS, YYNGEE. The CDR3 is 14 amino acids. Trimming removed 0 bases from V and 4 bases from J, with 10 bases in between. In DNA, the CDR3 is TGTGCCAGCAGCGTAGCGGGGACTCCAGAGACCCAGTACTTC. This gives the protein CASSVAGTPETQYF.

The chain's CDR3 is CASSLGTSVSYEQYF. In DNA, the CDR3 is TGTGCCAGCAGCTTAGGGACTAGCGTCTCCTACGAGCAGTACTTC. This chain links TRBV7-6 with TRBJ2-7; TRBD2 matches 9 bases. Germline V gives CDR1 SGHVS, CDR2 FNYEAQ. CDR3 length equals 15 residues. Trimming cost V 1 base and J 0 bases; bases outside gene matches: 1.

This clone occurred a few times. The genes are TRBV28 and TRBJ1-3; D is unclear. Germline-derived CDR1 and CDR2 are MDHEN and SYDVKM. V was shortened by 6 bases and J by 4 bases, with 25 bases between the two germline ends. The CDR3 is 18 residues long. CDR3: CASSPRGVNGTRGNTIYF. The DNA of the CDR3 is TGTGCCAGCAGCCCACGTGGGGTCAATGGTACTAGAGGAAACACCATATATTTT.

The chain combines TRBV14 with TRBJ2-1; tentatively, D is TRBD2 (5 bases). The CDR3 covers 15 residues. Trimming shortened V by 0 bases and J by 4 bases, and 10 bases separated the two germline ends. The germline gives CDR1 SGHDN, CDR2 FVKESK. The CDR3 sequence is CASSQDQLGYNEQFF. In DNA form, the CDR3 reads TGTGCCAGCAGCCAAGATCAACTAGGGTACAATGAGCAGTTCTTC.

The sample holds a few counts of this clone. The rearrangement joins TRBV28 to TRBJ2-7, with D possibly TRBD2 on 6 matching bases. Trimming shortened V by 2 bases and J by 7 bases, and 9 bases separated the two germline ends. Germline V gives CDR1 MDHEN, CDR2 SYDVKM. The CDR3 is made up of 12 amino acids. The CDR3 loop is CASSLGGWEQYF. The CDR3 coding sequence is TGTGCCAGCAGTTTAGGGGGGTGGGAGCAGTACTTC.

This clone was seen just once. The chain links TRBV6-6 to TRBJ1-5, with 7 bases that match TRBD1. The CDR3 consists of 13 residues. V dropped 7 bases and J dropped 5; count of bases not matched to a gene: 5. CDR1 is MNHNY and CDR2 is SVGAGI in the germline V gene (reference sequence). The CDR3 sequence: CASTRDRDQPQHF. In DNA form, the CDR3 reads TGTGCCAGCACCCGCGACAGGGATCAGCCCCAGCATTTT.

The rearrangement uses TRBV2 and TRBJ1-2; D gene unclear. The CDR3 covers 12 residues. V was clipped by 2 bases and J by 8 bases, with 9 bases between them. CDR1 is SNHLY and CDR2 is FYNNEI in the germline V gene. The CDR3 sequence: CASSEPSEGYTF. The CDR3, as DNA: TGTGCCAGCAGTGAACCCAGCGAAGGCTACACCTTC.

The J gene is TRBJ2-7, the V gene TRBV28; 10 bases align to TRBD2. CDR1 and CDR2 (germline): MDHEN, SYDVKM. The J segment lost 0 bases and the V segment lost 5 bases, leaving 4 bases of the junction unmatched. This CDR3 comprises 15 residues. CDR3 coding DNA: TGTGCCAGCAGTGATAGCGGGAGGAGCTCCTACGAGCAGTACTTC. The encoded protein is CASSDSGRSSYEQYF.

This chain links TRBV11-3 with TRBJ2-7; D may be TRBD1 (6 bases). The CDR3 runs 13 residues. Germline CDR1 reads SGHNT; CDR2 reads YENEEA. Trimming took off 5 bases at V and 0 bases at J, with 8 bases between the two ends. In DNA form, the CDR3 reads TGTGCCAGCAGCCGAGGGGGCTCCTACGAGCAGTACTTC. Its protein product is CASSRGGSYEQYF.

V is TRBV28 and J is TRBJ2-3; 16 nucleotides agree with TRBD2. CDR3 length: 18 amino acids. The J segment lost 3 bases and the V segment lost 5 bases, leaving 8 bases of the junction unmatched. CDR1 MDHEN and CDR2 SYDVKM come from the germline V gene. CDR3 region: CASSPMGLAGGPTDTQYF. The CDR3 nucleotides are TGTGCCAGCAGTCCTATGGGACTAGCGGGAGGGCCAACAGATACGCAGTATTTT.

This clone came up a few times. The rearrangement joins TRBV5-1 to TRBJ2-3; 12 nucleotides match TRBD2. CDR3 length: 16 residues. V was pared by 3 bases and J by 0 bases, with 2 bases of the junction left unmatched. The germline CDR1 and CDR2 sequences are SGHRS and YFSETQ. This chain's CDR3 is CASSWGLAGSTDTQYF. DNA of the CDR3: TGCGCCAGCAGCTGGGGACTAGCGGGCAGCACAGATACGCAGTATTTT.

J is TRBJ2-7 and V is TRBV7-2, with 10 bases matching TRBD1. V shed 4 bases and J 6 bases; nucleotides not matched to a gene: 9. The CDR3 is 15 residues long. Germline assignment: CDR1 SGHTA and CDR2 FQGNSA. Here the CDR3 DNA reads TGTGCCAGCAGCTATATAGGGACAGGGGATCGCGAGCAGTACTTC. Translation gives CASSYIGTGDREQYF.

V is TRBV11-2 and J is TRBJ2-4, with a weak D call TRBD2 (5 bases). Germline values: CDR1 SGHAT, CDR2 FQNNGV. The ends were cut back, 4 bases at V and 6 bases at J, with 13 bases in the middle. There are 14 residues in the CDR3. The CDR3 spells CASSSGNFGNIQYF. The CDR3 region has the DNA TGTGCCAGCAGCTCCGGGAACTTTGGAAACATTCAGTACTTC.

This chain joins TRBV7-6 and TRBJ2-5; TRBD2 is a possible D gene (6 bases). TRBJ2-7 matches the DNA end more closely, so the J call is doubtful. Germline CDR1 SGHVS, CDR2 FNYEAQ. This CDR3 spans 15 amino acids. In DNA form, the CDR3 reads TGTGCCAGCAGCTTAGCTGTGGGTCGGGGGAACGAGCAGTACTTC. Its translation is CASSLAVGRGNEQYF.

This chain links TRBV27 with TRBJ1-5; 9 nucleotides align to TRBD1. The germline gives CDR1 MNHEY, CDR2 SMNVEV (reference sequence). This CDR3 has 15 residues. The V gene end was trimmed by 5 bases and the J gene end by 4 bases; junction bases not matched to a gene: 6. CDR3 residues: CASSLTGQGNQPQHF. The CDR3 DNA reads TGTGCCAGCAGTCTAACAGGACAGGGGAATCAGCCCCAGCATTTT.

This clone was found once. The rearrangement uses TRBV11-2 and TRBJ1-5; 8 nucleotides match TRBD1. V was clipped by 5 bases and J by 6 bases; unmatched bases: 6. CDR3 length: 14 residues. The germline CDR1 and CDR2 sequences are SGHAT and FQNNGV. CDR3 sequence (DNA): TGTGCCAGCAGCCTTTCAGGGGGCGGTCAGCCCCAGCATTTT. Its protein is CASSLSGGGQPQHF.

CDR3 region: CASSPTTSGPYNEQFF. The DNA of the CDR3 is TGTGCCAGCAGCCCGACCACTAGCGGGCCTTACAATGAGCAGTTCTTC. The rearrangement joins TRBV13 to TRBJ2-1, with 9 nucleotides matching TRBD2. This CDR3 is 16 amino acids long. CDR1 and CDR2 (germline): PRHDT, FYEKMQ (reference sequence). Unmatched junction bases numbered 9, after V lost 5 bases and J lost 4 bases.

The chain is built from TRBV6-1 and TRBJ2-5; the D is unclear. The end of the DNA aligns better with TRBJ2-7, so the J call may be wrong. Germline V CDR1 and CDR2: MNHNS, SASEGT. CDR3 length: 11 amino acids. The CDR3 reads CASSEPYEQYF. CDR3 bases: TGTGCCAGCAGTGAACCCTACGAGCAGTACTTC.

The gene calls are TRBV6-6 and TRBJ2-5, with 9 bases aligning to TRBD1. The assigned J gene may be wrong: the sequence end matches TRBJ2-7 better. From germline, CDR1 is MNHNY and CDR2 SVGAGI (reference sequence). The CDR3 runs 14 residues. CDR3 in amino acids: CASIKGDRVHEQYF. Written as DNA, the CDR3 is TGTGCCAGCATCAAGGGGGACAGGGTCCACGAGCAGTACTTC.